This T cell receptor beta chain was documented in a study of shared clonotypes between healthy human individuals. On the study more broadly: Three plates were used per donor for CD4 naive, three for CD4 memory, two for CD8 naive and one for CD8 memory. Study results and limitations: With several donors compared, roughly 5% of naive CD4 clonotypes were shared.

Per the germline V gene, CDR1 is SGHRS and CDR2 is YFSETQ. V gave up 0 bases and J gave up 4 bases, with 10 bases separating them. The CDR3 totals 14 residues. Each subset's genomic DNA was split evenly across several immunoSEQ plates. Authors' data handling: Filtering of immunoSEQ junctional sequences could not match full-length read filtering. The repertoire was sequenced with immunoSEQ multiplex PCR; TCRdb's copy has only in-frame clones and lacks some. That table is the source of V, J and clone size, and D and trimming were worked out from the DNA. Of about 2.4 million clones listed, roughly 93% are singletons. On this clone itself: Its antigen is unknown.

The chain recombines TRBV5-1 with TRBJ1-1; D ambiguous. What was sequenced was naive CD4+ T cells from PBMCs. As for subset: CD45RA+ positively selected. The source is a man between 18 and 29 years old in good health. Some clones in this sample may be carry-over from other donors' samples. The CDR3 loop reads CASSLVLGSTEAFF. The CDR3, as DNA: TGCGCCAGCAGCTTGGTTCTAGGGAGCACTGAAGCTTTCTTT.